These 14 T cell receptor beta chains came from one sample sequenced in a study of technical replicates of blood from a few donors listed by TCRdb under 2017. The receptor library was made with the immunoSEQ multiplex PCR assay. TCRdb took this table from immuneACCESS and kept in-frame rearrangements with V and J called. Such tables lack part of the clones; where checked against another copy, unresolved V genes explain under half of the gap, and the rest is unexplained. Within this sample are approximately 73,000 clones, with 93% of them counted one time only. Roughly 0.25% of the sample is taken by the ten largest. The source material was T cells isolated from PBMCs. The source is a human donor in good health.

The J gene is TRBJ1-2, the V gene TRBV6-1; D may be TRBD1 (6 bases). This CDR3 is 14 amino acids long. Germline CDR1 is MNHNS and CDR2 is SASEGT. V lost 7 bases, J lost 4 bases, and 16 bases lay in between. CDR3 DNA sequence: TGTGCCAGCATCACGACGACAGGACCCTATGGCTACACCTTC. Amino acids: CASITTTGPYGYTF.

This sequence joins TRBV15 and TRBJ1-1; D is ambiguous. Trimming stripped 0 bases from V and 3 bases from J, with 8 bases between. The CDR3 consists of 14 residues. Germline assignment: CDR1 LNHNV and CDR2 YYDKDF (reference sequence). CDR3 nucleotides: TGTGCCACCAGCAGAGATCTCGTTGACACTGAAGCTTTCTTT. Translated: CATSRDLVDTEAFF.

V and J are TRBV27 and TRBJ1-1, with D maybe TRBD1 (6 bases). The V gene lost 8 bases and the J gene lost 3 bases, with 10 bases spanning the gap. CDR3 length: 12 amino acids. Per the germline V gene, CDR1 is MNHEY and CDR2 is SMNVEV (reference sequence). The CDR3 region is CASWTEHTEAFF. The CDR3 bases are TGTGCCAGCTGGACAGAACACACTGAAGCTTTCTTT.

In this sample, this clone turned up once. The rearrangement links TRBV9 to TRBJ2-3, with TRBD2 identical over 11 bases. V lost 0 bases, J lost 8 bases, and 11 bases stayed unmatched. Germline assignment: CDR1 SGDLS and CDR2 YYNGEE. This CDR3 is 17 amino acids long. The CDR3 DNA follows: TGTGCCAGCAGCGTAGGTCCGGGACTAGCGGTAGGAGGTACGCAGTATTTT. Its translation: CASSVGPGLAVGGTQYF.

This clone showed up just once. The rearrangement uses TRBV4-2 and TRBJ2-1; the match to TRBD2 covers 9 bases. V was clipped by 0 bases and J by 8 bases; unmatched bases: 8. Germline V gene data show CDR1 as LGHNA and CDR2 as YNFKEQ. The CDR3 contains 16 residues. The CDR3 loop is CASSQDGTSRWDEQFF. The CDR3 DNA sequence: TGTGCCAGCAGCCAAGATGGGACTAGCAGGTGGGATGAGCAGTTCTTC.

For the CDR3, the DNA is TGTGCCAGCAGTGAATGGCTTTTGGAGAGCGGGGTCGGTTCGGAGCAGTACTTC. Translation gives CASSEWLLESGVGSEQYF. This chain uses TRBV2 with TRBJ2-7; 7 bases agree with TRBD2. V was clipped by 2 bases and J by 7 bases; unmatched bases: 20. The CDR3 is 18 residues long. CDR1 is SNHLY, CDR2 FYNNEI, per germline.

The CDR3: CATVTDTYEQYF. CDR3 in DNA: TGTGCCACAGTGACTGATACCTACGAGCAGTACTTC. The chain couples TRBV19 to TRBJ2-7; D is uncertain. This CDR3 contains 12 residues. Trimming removed 10 bases at V and 2 bases at J, with 12 bases between. CDR1 LNHDA and CDR2 SQIVND come from the germline V gene (reference sequence).

The V and J genes are TRBV6-5 and TRBJ1-2, with 7 bases that match TRBD1. Germline V gene data show CDR1 as MNHEY and CDR2 as SVGAGI. There are 13 residues in the CDR3. The V gene end was trimmed by 7 bases and the J gene end by 2 bases; junction bases not matched to a gene: 4. The CDR3 loop reads CASTPTGNYGYTF. The CDR3 DNA follows: TGTGCCAGCACTCCGACAGGGAACTATGGCTACACCTTC.

This clone was seen a single time. This chain links TRBV4-1 with TRBJ1-2, with D perhaps TRBD1 (5 bases). There are 16 residues in the CDR3. Germline values: CDR1 MGHRA, CDR2 YSYEKL. V lost 4 bases and J 2 bases, leaving 17 bases between the germline ends. CDR3 sequence: CASSPLLGSGNYGYTF. For the CDR3, the DNA is TGCGCCAGCAGCCCCCTGCTCGGTTCAGGGAACTATGGCTACACCTTC.

V gene TRBV10-1 combines with J gene TRBJ2-3; D possibly corresponds to TRBD1 (6 bases). The CDR3 extends over 17 amino acids. CDR1 and CDR2 (germline): WNHNN, SYGVQD (reference sequence). The V and J ends lost 3 bases and 2 bases respectively, with 18 bases between them. CDR3 in amino acids: CASSDYRDYSFTDTQYF. The CDR3 coding sequence is TGCGCCAGCAGTGATTACAGGGATTACTCTTTCACAGATACGCAGTATTTT.

The genes are TRBV5-1 and TRBJ2-7; 8 positions agree with TRBD2. This CDR3 spans 14 amino acids. CDR1 SGHRS and CDR2 YFSETQ come from the germline V gene. J was trimmed by 1 base and V by 7 bases; bases with no gene match: 7. CDR3 DNA sequence: TGCGCCAGCCACTTAGCGGGGCCGTCCTACGAGCAGTACTTC. It is translated as CASHLAGPSYEQYF.

The rearrangement joins TRBV7-9 to TRBJ1-2; 7 bases match TRBD1. Unmatched junction bases numbered 8, after V lost 4 bases and J lost 6 bases. CDR3 length: 14 residues. Germline CDR1 SEHNR, CDR2 FQNEAQ (reference sequence). CDR3 bases: TGTGCCAGCAGCTACTCCGGGACAGAGAATGGCTACACCTTC. As protein: CASSYSGTENGYTF. Full variable domain (rest looked up from reference TRBV7-9 and TRBJ1-2): DTGVSQNPRHKITKRGQNVTFRCDPISEHNRLYWYRQTLGQGPEFLTYFQNEAQLEKSRLLSDRFSAERPKGSFSTLEIQRTEQGDSAMYLCASSYSGTENGYTFGSGTRLTVV.

V is TRBV29-1 and J is TRBJ2-7, with 10 bases fitting TRBD2. CDR1 is SQVTM and CDR2 is ANQGSEA in the germline V gene. This CDR3 is 14 amino acids long. With V trimmed by 7 bases and J by 5 bases, 11 bases remained unmatched. CDR3 protein: CSARGLANRDEQYF. For the CDR3, the DNA is TGCAGCGCCCGGGGACTAGCGAATAGGGACGAGCAGTACTTC.

The gene calls are TRBV27 and TRBJ1-5, with TRBD1 matching 9 bases. There are 15 residues in the CDR3. Germline CDR1 and CDR2: MNHEY and SMNVEV (reference sequence). Unmatched junction bases numbered 7, after V lost 6 bases and J lost 4 bases. The CDR3 sequence is CASRPGQGINQPQHF. The DNA of the CDR3 is TGTGCCAGCAGGCCGGGACAGGGAATTAATCAGCCCCAGCATTTT.